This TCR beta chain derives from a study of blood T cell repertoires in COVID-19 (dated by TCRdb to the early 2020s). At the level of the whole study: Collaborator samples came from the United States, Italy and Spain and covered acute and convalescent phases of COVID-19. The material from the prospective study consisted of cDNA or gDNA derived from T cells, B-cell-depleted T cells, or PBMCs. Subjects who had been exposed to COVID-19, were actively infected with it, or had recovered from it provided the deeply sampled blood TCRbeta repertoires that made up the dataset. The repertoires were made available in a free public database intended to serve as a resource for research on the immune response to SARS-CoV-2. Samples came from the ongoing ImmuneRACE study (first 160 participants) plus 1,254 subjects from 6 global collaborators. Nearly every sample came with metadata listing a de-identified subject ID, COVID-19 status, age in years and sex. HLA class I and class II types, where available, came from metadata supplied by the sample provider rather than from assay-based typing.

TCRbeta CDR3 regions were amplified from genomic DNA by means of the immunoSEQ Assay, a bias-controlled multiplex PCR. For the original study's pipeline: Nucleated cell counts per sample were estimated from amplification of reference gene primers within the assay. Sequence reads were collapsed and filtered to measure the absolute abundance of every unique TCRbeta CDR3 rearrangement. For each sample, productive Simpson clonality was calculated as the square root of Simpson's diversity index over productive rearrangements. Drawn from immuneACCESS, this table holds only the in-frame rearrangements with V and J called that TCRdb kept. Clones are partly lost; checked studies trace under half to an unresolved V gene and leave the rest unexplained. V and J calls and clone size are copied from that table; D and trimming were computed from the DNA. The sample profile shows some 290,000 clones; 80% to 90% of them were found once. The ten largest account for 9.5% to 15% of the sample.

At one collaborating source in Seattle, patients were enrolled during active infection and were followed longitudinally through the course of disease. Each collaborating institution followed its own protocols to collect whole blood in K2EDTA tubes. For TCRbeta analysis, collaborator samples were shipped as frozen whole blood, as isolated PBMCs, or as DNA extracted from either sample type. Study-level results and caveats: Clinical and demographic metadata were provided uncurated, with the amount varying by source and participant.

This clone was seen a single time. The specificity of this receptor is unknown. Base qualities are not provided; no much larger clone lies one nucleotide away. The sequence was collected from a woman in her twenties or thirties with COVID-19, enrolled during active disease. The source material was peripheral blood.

The CDR3 protein sequence reads: CASSLRGGIQTQYF. The bases read TGTGCCAGCAGCTTGAGGGGCGGGATACAGACCCAGTACTTC. The V and J genes are TRBV7-2 and TRBJ2-5, and the D gene may be TRBD2, 6 bases matching. V lost 3 bases and J lost 6 bases; the stretch between them is 14 bases long. CDR3 length: 14 amino acids, cysteine to phenylalanine. The DNA shown is the 42-base CDR3, in frame from base 1. Reading the germline V gene gives CDR1 SGHTA and CDR2 FQGNSA.